These 23 T cell receptor beta chains came from one sample sequenced in a study of blood T cell repertoires in COVID-19. Measured with immunoSEQ multiplex PCR; TCRdb has only the in-frame clones, and not every one. The sample holds around 170,000 clones, about 86% seen once. The sequencing input was peripheral blood. Receptors originate from a middle-aged man with active or convalescent COVID-19.

The chain combines TRBV28 with TRBJ1-1, with D hard to call. Germline-derived CDR1 and CDR2 are MDHEN and SYDVKM. The CDR3 sequence is 13 residues long. V was shortened by 7 bases and J by 6 bases, with 15 bases between the two germline ends. The DNA of the CDR3 is TGTGCCAGCATCAGTACGGGGTGGTCTGAAGCTTTCTTT. This translates into CASISTGWSEAFF.

The chain uses TRBV21-1 and TRBJ2-4; TRBD2, the table's D call, was not compared with the DNA. TRBV21-1 is a recognized pseudogene. The CDR3 is 16 amino acids. DNA for the CDR3: TGTGCCAGCAGCAAATTGGGAGGAAGAGCCAAAAACATTCAGTACTTC. Amino acids: CASSKLGGRAKNIQYF.

With regard to this clone: The same CDR3 arises from other DNA sequences in this sample as well. V and J are TRBV5-1 and TRBJ1-5, with a weak D call TRBD1 (5 bases). The CDR3 has 14 amino acids. CDR1 is SGHRS and CDR2 is YFSETQ in the germline V gene. V lost 4 bases, J lost 2 bases, and 10 bases lay in between. The CDR3 nucleotides read TGCGCCAGCAGCCTAGGGGAGGGCAATCAGCCCCAGCATTTT. Encoded protein: CASSLGEGNQPQHF.

The rearrangement joins TRBV5-1 to TRBJ2-7, with TRBD2 matching 8 bases. This CDR3 has 15 residues. V trimming: 0 bases; J trimming: 2 bases; junction bases outside the gene matches: 4. Germline V gene sequence: CDR1 SGHRS, CDR2 YFSETQ. DNA of the CDR3: TGCGCCAGCAGCTTGGACGGGAGGGGGGCCTACGAGCAGTACTTC. As protein: CASSLDGRGAYEQYF.

This chain uses TRBV11-1 with TRBJ2-7, with D tentatively TRBD1 (5 bases). The CDR3 loop spans 14 amino acids. Per the germline V gene, CDR1 is SGHAT and CDR2 is FQDESV (reference sequence). Trimming took off 1 base at V and 5 bases at J, with 12 bases between the two ends. The CDR3 DNA is TGTGCCAGCAGCTTAGTTCATCAGGGTGACGAGCAGTACTTC. Its translation is CASSLVHQGDEQYF.

The V call is TRBV28, the J call TRBJ2-7; TRBD1 agrees at 9 bases. CDR1 is MDHEN, CDR2 SYDVKM, per germline. The CDR3 totals 14 residues. V lost 6 bases and J lost 0; bases outside the gene matches: 3. The CDR3 region is CASRGQGNSYEQYF. The CDR3 DNA is TGTGCCAGCAGGGGACAGGGAAACTCCTACGAGCAGTACTTC.

In this sample, this clone turned up a few times. The rearrangement uses TRBV18 and TRBJ1-4; 9 nucleotides agree with TRBD1. The CDR3 sequence is 15 residues long. V was pared by 3 bases and J by 8 bases, with 7 bases of the junction left unmatched. Germline V gives CDR1 KGHSH, CDR2 LQKENI. CDR3 protein: CASSPRTGEGEKLFF. In DNA, the CDR3 is TGTGCCAGCTCACCCCGGACAGGGGAGGGAGAAAAACTGTTTTTT.

V gene TRBV18 combines with J gene TRBJ2-2, with D possibly matching TRBD2 (5 bases). CDR3 length: 16 amino acids. Germline V CDR1 and CDR2: KGHSH, LQKENI. The germline V and J ends were trimmed by 2 bases and 7 bases, with 17 bases remaining between them. The CDR3 coding sequence is TGTGCCAGCTCACCAAGGTCTGAGGGCGCCGGCGGGGAGCTGTTTTTT. Protein sequence: CASSPRSEGAGGELFF. Full variable domain (outside the CDR3, taken from reference TRBV18 and TRBJ2-2): NAGVMQNPRHLVRRRGQEARLRCSPMKGHSHVYWYRQLPEEGLKFMVYLQKENIIDESGMPKERFSAEFPKEGPSILRIQQVVRGDSAAYFCASSPRSEGAGGELFFGEGSRLTVL.

The chain joins TRBV3-1 (or the pseudogene TRBV3-2) to TRBJ1-1; D perhaps matches TRBD1 (5 bases). Trimming cost V 6 bases and J 5 bases, with 19 bases left between them. The CDR3 consists of 15 residues. Germline lookup yields CDR1 LGHDT and CDR2 YNNKEL (reference sequence). The CDR3 region has the DNA TGTGCCAGCAGTCGTACCCAGGGCCAAGGGACTGAAGCTTTCTTT. Translating it yields CASSRTQGQGTEAFF.

The CDR3 DNA follows: TGCGCCAGCAGCCTACAGGGTAACGGCTATGGCTACACCTTC. Translating gives CASSLQGNGYGYTF. This chain uses TRBV4-1 with TRBJ1-2; weak D call: TRBD1 (6 bases). Trimming stripped 4 bases from V and 4 bases from J, with 13 bases between. The CDR3 sequence is 14 residues long. Germline V gene sequence: CDR1 MGHRA, CDR2 YSYEKL.

The chain recombines TRBV7-9 with TRBJ1-4; D is undetermined. The CDR3 loop spans 14 amino acids. Trimming removed 5 bases from V and 8 bases from J, with 15 bases in between. Germline CDR1 reads SEHNR; CDR2 reads FQNEAQ (reference sequence). The CDR3 protein is CASSPAGSGEKLFF. In DNA, the CDR3 is TGTGCCAGCAGCCCCGCGGGATCGGGAGAAAAACTGTTTTTT.

CDR3 amino acids: CASNRRPNTGELFF. In DNA form, the CDR3 reads TGTGCCAGTAACAGGCGACCGAACACCGGGGAGCTGTTTTTT. The chain couples TRBV19 to TRBJ2-2; D may be TRBD1 (5 bases). Germline CDR1 LNHDA, CDR2 SQIVND (reference sequence). The CDR3 extends over 14 amino acids. V shed 7 bases and J shed 0 bases, with 9 bases lying between them.

V is TRBV6-2 or TRBV6-3 and J is TRBJ1-5; D perhaps matches TRBD1 (5 bases). Trimming removed 2 bases at V and 1 base at J, with 15 bases between. The length of the CDR3 is 17 residues. The germline V gene encodes CDR1 MNHEY and CDR2 SVGEGT. The CDR3, as DNA: TGTGCCAGCAGTTACCTTGGGTTCAGGGCCAGCAATCAGCCCCAGCATTTT. Protein product: CASSYLGFRASNQPQHF.

The rearrangement links TRBV20-1 to TRBJ2-7, with D perhaps TRBD1 (6 bases). The length of the CDR3 is 11 residues. CDR1 is DFQATT and CDR2 is SNEGSKA in the germline V gene (reference sequence). V lost 3 bases and J lost 5, with 8 bases in between. CDR3 sequence reads: CSARDSHEQYF. CDR3 in DNA: TGCAGTGCTAGGGACAGCCACGAGCAGTACTTC.

The chain joins TRBV5-1 to TRBJ2-7; tentatively, D is TRBD2 (5 bases). Trimming removed 0 bases at V and 5 bases at J, with 15 bases between. Germline V CDR1 and CDR2: SGHRS, YFSETQ. The CDR3 has 15 amino acids. This chain's CDR3 is CASSLGGIGDHEQYF. The DNA of the CDR3 is TGCGCCAGCAGCTTGGGAGGGATAGGAGACCACGAGCAGTACTTC.

This chain uses TRBV3-1 (or the pseudogene TRBV3-2) with TRBJ2-3, with D perhaps matching TRBD2 (6 bases). There are 15 residues in the CDR3. V dropped 7 bases and J dropped 3 bases, with 17 bases sitting between them. Germline CDR1 LGHDT, CDR2 YNNKEL (reference sequence). The CDR3 DNA is TGTGCCAGCAACCCCTTGGGGGGAGGTACAGATACGCAGTATTTT. Translated, it gives CASNPLGGGTDTQYF.

The chain carries TRBV4-1 and TRBJ1-5; D remains ambiguous. Germline-derived CDR1 and CDR2 are MGHRA and YSYEKL. CDR3 length: 15 residues. The V and J ends lost 4 bases and 3 bases respectively, with 13 bases between them. In DNA, the CDR3 is TGCGCCAGCAGCCCAGAGGAAGAGGACAATCAGCCCCAGCATTTT. Its translation: CASSPEEEDNQPQHF.

The chain couples TRBV28 to TRBJ2-6; TRBD1 matches 7 bases. Germline V gene lookup returns CDR1 MDHEN and CDR2 SYDVKM. J lost 0 bases, V lost 7 bases, and 9 bases had no gene match. This CDR3 region has 17 residues. The chain's CDR3 is CASNPGQTLSGANVLTF. CDR3 sequence (DNA): TGTGCCAGCAATCCGGGACAGACCCTCTCTGGGGCCAACGTCCTGACTTTC. The variable domain in full, with the rest retrieved from reference TRBV28 and TRBJ2-6, is DVKVTQSSRYLVKRTGEKVFLECVQDMDHENMFWYRQDPGLGLRLIYFSYDVKMKEKGDIPEGYSVSREKKERFSLILESASTNQTSMYLCASNPGQTLSGANVLTFGAGSRLTVL.

CDR3 sequence reads: CASSLQGSSRNEQFF. The CDR3, as DNA: TGTGCCAGCAGCCTACAGGGAAGTAGTCGGAATGAGCAGTTCTTC. The chain employs TRBV6-5 and TRBJ2-1; tentative D call: TRBD1 (6 bases). The CDR3 runs 15 residues. Trimming cost V 6 bases and J 7 bases, with 19 bases left between them. Per the germline V gene, CDR1 is MNHEY and CDR2 is SVGAGI.

The V gene is TRBV3-1 (or the pseudogene TRBV3-2), the J gene TRBJ1-2; no firm D call. Trimming shortened V by 1 base and J by 0 bases, and 6 bases separated the two germline ends. The CDR3 loop spans 14 amino acids. Germline lookup yields CDR1 LGHDT and CDR2 YNNKEL (reference sequence). CDR3: CASSQVVANYGYTF. As DNA, the CDR3 is TGTGCCAGCAGCCAAGTGGTAGCTAACTATGGCTACACCTTC.

The CDR3 nucleotides are TGCAGCGTCGCGACTAGCGCCATCTACAATGAGCAGTTCTTC. Translated, it gives CSVATSAIYNEQFF. The chain has TRBV29-1 and TRBJ2-1, with TRBD2 matching over 8 bases. V gave up 6 bases and J gave up 3 bases; unmatched junction bases: 7. This CDR3 is built from 14 residues. Germline loops: CDR1 SQVTM, CDR2 ANQGSEA.

V gene TRBV3-1 (or the pseudogene TRBV3-2) combines with J gene TRBJ1-6; D uncertain. Trimming took 4 bases from V and 7 from J, leaving 11 bases between them. The CDR3 is 14 residues long. Looked up from germline, CDR1 is LGHDT and CDR2 is YNNKEL (reference sequence). The DNA of the CDR3 is TGTGCCAGCAGCCGCGAGACATCCAATTCACCCCTCCACTTT. This gives the protein CASSRETSNSPLHF.

The rearrangement links TRBV6-5 to TRBJ1-1; 9 bases align to TRBD1. The CDR3 spans 13 residues. Germline trimming cut 6 bases from V and 7 bases from J; bases unmatched to any gene: 6. Per the germline V gene, CDR1 is MNHEY and CDR2 is SVGAGI. The CDR3 sequence: CASSRPTGGEAFF. The CDR3 DNA follows: TGTGCCAGCAGCCGACCGACAGGGGGTGAAGCTTTCTTT.